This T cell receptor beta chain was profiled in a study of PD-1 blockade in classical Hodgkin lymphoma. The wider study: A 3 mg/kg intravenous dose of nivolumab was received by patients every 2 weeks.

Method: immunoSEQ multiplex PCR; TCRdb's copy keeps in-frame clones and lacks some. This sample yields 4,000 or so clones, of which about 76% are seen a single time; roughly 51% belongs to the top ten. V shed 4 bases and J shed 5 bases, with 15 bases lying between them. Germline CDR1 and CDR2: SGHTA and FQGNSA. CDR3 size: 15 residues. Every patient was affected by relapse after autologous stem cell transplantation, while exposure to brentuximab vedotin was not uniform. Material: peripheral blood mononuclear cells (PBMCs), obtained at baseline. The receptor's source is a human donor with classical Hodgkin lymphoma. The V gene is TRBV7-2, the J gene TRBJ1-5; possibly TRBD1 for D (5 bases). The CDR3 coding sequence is TGTGCCAGCAGCTCCCCTGGGGGGGTGGATCAGCCCCAGCATTTT. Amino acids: CASSSPGGVDQPQHF.